These 32 T cell receptor beta chains came from one sample sequenced in a study of identical twins. TCRdb itself ran the 5' RACE reads through MiXCR, one entry per CDR3 protein. The sample contains some 500,000 distinct CDR3 sequences, 20% to 25% of which appear only once. This sample also belongs to another study, concerning T cells expressing NK-cell markers.

Sequenced input: CD4+ T cells sorted from blood. The receptors stem from a woman between 18 and 29 years old in good health.

This clonotype was observed at least ten times. The V and J genes are TRBV27 and TRBJ2-7; the D is unclear. CDR1 MNHEY and CDR2 SMNVEV come from the germline V gene (reference sequence). There are 13 residues in the CDR3. Trimming pared 3 bases from V and 0 bases from J, leaving 6 bases between. The CDR3 coding sequence is TGTGCCAGCAGTTTTTCCAGCTCCTACGAGCAGTACTTC. It is translated as CASSFSSSYEQYF.

Ten or more counts support this clonotype. The V call is TRBV12-3 or TRBV12-4, the J call TRBJ1-4, with TRBD1 as a possible D gene (6 bases). Trimming removed 6 bases at V and 7 bases at J, with 9 bases between. The CDR3 has 12 residues. CDR3 sequence: CASRGQAEKLFF. The CDR3 DNA reads TGTGCCAGCAGGGGACAAGCTGAAAAACTGTTTTTT.

The chain couples TRBV6-1 to TRBJ1-5; TRBD1 aligns across 7 bases. Trimming cost V 6 bases and J 4 bases; bases outside gene matches: 6. The germline CDR1 and CDR2 sequences are MNHNS and SASEGT. The CDR3 length is 14 residues. CDR3 sequence (DNA): TGTGCCAGCAGGCCATTACAGGGGAATCAGCCCCAGCATTTT. Translated, it gives CASRPLQGNQPQHF.

With regard to this clonotype: An end of the junction does not agree with germline; a read error may underlie this. The chain links TRBV12-3 or TRBV12-4 to TRBJ2-7; 11 nucleotides agree with TRBD2. This CDR3 comprises 18 residues. CDR3 nucleotides: TGTGCCATCAGTTCCCAGATCCCTAGCGGGAGGCCCACCTACGAGCAGTACTTC. Residues: CAISSQIPSGRPTYEQYF.

This clonotype occurred a few times. The rearrangement links TRBV12-3 or TRBV12-4 to TRBJ1-5; D remains unclear. The V end lost 3 bases, the J end lost 2 bases, and 8 bases lay between the germline ends. This CDR3 has 14 amino acids. In nucleotides, the CDR3 is TGTGCCAGCAGTTTTGAGCAGGGCAATCAGCCCCAGCATTTT. Translating it yields CASSFEQGNQPQHF.

This clonotype was seen only a few times. The V gene is TRBV12-3 or TRBV12-4, the J gene TRBJ2-3; 8 bases align to TRBD2. This CDR3 has 16 amino acids. J was trimmed by 4 bases and V by 2 bases; bases with no gene match: 8. The CDR3 here is CASSLRRGGPSDTQYF. CDR3 DNA sequence: TGTGCCAGCAGTTTACGGCGCGGGGGGCCGTCAGATACGCAGTATTTT.

The chain employs TRBV12-3 or TRBV12-4 and TRBJ2-3; 10 positions match TRBD1. The CDR3 contains 24 residues. V dropped 2 bases and J dropped 1; count of bases not matched to a gene: 27. The CDR3 sequence: CASSLRSGTGVVGEVLKGTDTQYF. CDR3 DNA sequence: TGTGCCAGCAGTTTAAGATCCGGGACAGGGGTTGTTGGGGAGGTCCTAAAGGGCACAGATACGCAGTATTTT.

The V gene is TRBV7-9, the J gene TRBJ1-1, with 9 bases fitting TRBD1. This CDR3 contains 15 residues. Germline CDR1 and CDR2: SEHNR and FQNEAQ (reference sequence). V lost 5 bases to trimming and J lost 6 bases; unmatched junction nucleotides: 10. The CDR3 here is CASSPGQGTRAEAFF. In DNA form, the CDR3 reads TGTGCCAGCAGCCCAGGACAGGGGACAAGGGCTGAAGCTTTCTTT. Full variable domain (missing parts from reference TRBV7-9 and TRBJ1-1): DTGVSQNPRHKITKRGQNVTFRCDPISEHNRLYWYRQTLGQGPEFLTYFQNEAQLEKSRLLSDRFSAERPKGSFSTLEIQRTEQGDSAMYLCASSPGQGTRAEAFFGQGTRLTVV.

This chain joins TRBV20-1 and TRBJ1-1; TRBD1 matches 9 bases. Trimming at V came to 3 bases and at J to 6 bases, leaving 17 bases not matched to a gene. Per the germline V gene, CDR1 is DFQATT and CDR2 is SNEGSKA (reference sequence). This CDR3 has 17 residues. This CDR3 reads CSARGAFWDRAKAEAFF. CDR3 sequence (DNA): TGCAGTGCTAGGGGAGCGTTTTGGGACAGGGCAAAGGCTGAAGCTTTCTTT.

This chain uses TRBV2 with TRBJ1-6, with D maybe TRBD1 (5 bases). V lost 3 bases and J 2 bases, leaving 8 bases between the germline ends. This CDR3 region has 15 residues. The germline V gene has CDR1 SNHLY and CDR2 FYNNEI. CDR3 nucleotides: TGTGCCAGCAGTGATCGGGGCGCCTATAATTCACCCCTCCACTTT. The encoded protein is CASSDRGAYNSPLHF.

This clonotype came up a few times. This chain uses TRBV5-1 with TRBJ2-5, with 7 bases that match TRBD2. CDR1 and CDR2 (germline): SGHRS, YFSETQ. The V and J ends lost 2 bases and 5 bases, in that order; junction bases with no gene match: 6. The CDR3 has 14 amino acids. CDR3: CASSLMSGEETQYF. DNA of the CDR3: TGCGCCAGCAGCTTAATGAGCGGGGAGGAGACCCAGTACTTC.

This clonotype was seen repeatedly, ten times or more. The chain combines TRBV7-9 with TRBJ2-3; no clear D gene. V was shortened by 3 bases and J by 6 bases, with 1 base between the two germline ends. CDR3 length equals 10 residues. Germline lookup yields CDR1 SEHNR and CDR2 FQNEAQ (reference sequence). CDR3 in amino acids: CASSLDTQYF. Here the CDR3 DNA reads TGTGCCAGCAGCTTGGATACGCAGTATTTT.

The chain carries TRBV2 and TRBJ2-1, with D hard to call. Trimming took 6 bases from V and 5 from J, leaving 17 bases between them. The CDR3 sequence is 15 residues long. Germline V lookup: CDR1 SNHLY, CDR2 FYNNEI. The CDR3 coding sequence is TGTGCCAGCAGCTCCACCCGGATCGGAAACAATGAGCAGTTCTTC. The encoded protein is CASSSTRIGNNEQFF.

In the case of this clonotype: One end of the junction varies from germline; a read error may be responsible. V usage is TRBV11-2 and J usage is TRBJ2-5; 11 bases map to TRBD2. CDR3 length: 19 amino acids. Germline V gene sequence: CDR1 SGHAT, CDR2 FQNNGV. The CDR3 loop is CASSPRLAGPNLDQESQYF. For the CDR3, the DNA is TGTGCCAGCAGCCCCCGACTAGCGGGGCCCAACCTCGATCAAGAGTCCCAGTACTTC.

This chain links TRBV6-5 with TRBJ2-7, with TRBD2 identical over 8 bases. The CDR3 is 12 amino acids. Germline assignment: CDR1 MNHEY and CDR2 SVGAGI. Losses at the gene ends were 4 bases for V and 9 bases for J; bases not matched to a gene: 5. The CDR3 sequence is CASSSSGGGQYF. DNA for the CDR3: TGTGCCAGCAGTTCCTCCGGGGGGGGGCAGTACTTC.

The chain employs TRBV5-1 and TRBJ2-3; TRBD2 is a possible D gene (7 bases). The CDR3 sequence is 14 residues long. The ends were cut back, 5 bases at V and 2 bases at J, with 12 bases in the middle. Germline CDR1 SGHRS, CDR2 YFSETQ. CDR3 nucleotide sequence: TGCGCCAGCAGAGGTGGGGGGGCCACAGATACGCAGTATTTT. It specifies CASRGGGATDTQYF.

This clonotype was detected a few times. The chain is built from TRBV20-1 and TRBJ2-3, with 9 bases matching TRBD1. This CDR3 contains 15 residues. Germline-derived CDR1 and CDR2 are DFQATT and SNEGSKA (reference sequence). V lost 3 bases to trimming and J lost 3 bases; unmatched junction nucleotides: 7. The CDR3 region is CSARGPGQGTDTQYF. The CDR3 DNA reads TGCAGTGCTAGGGGACCGGGACAGGGTACAGATACGCAGTATTTT.

In DNA form, the CDR3 reads TGTGCCAGCTCACCTACAGGCTTAGCTAACTATGGCTACACCTTC. This translates into CASSPTGLANYGYTF. The V call is TRBV18, the J call TRBJ1-2; TRBD1 is a possible D gene (5 bases). Germline V gives CDR1 KGHSH, CDR2 LQKENI. The CDR3 is 15 amino acids. V lost 3 bases and J lost 0, with 11 bases in between.

V usage is TRBV18 and J usage is TRBJ1-1, with 8 bases aligning to TRBD1. CDR1 and CDR2 (germline): KGHSH, LQKENI. The J segment lost 7 bases and the V segment lost 6 bases, leaving 10 bases of the junction unmatched. CDR3 size: 14 residues. The CDR3: CASSGARGQDEAFF. CDR3 coding DNA: TGTGCCAGCTCTGGGGCCAGGGGGCAGGATGAAGCTTTCTTT.

The chain has TRBV6-2 or TRBV6-3 and TRBJ2-7; perhaps TRBD1 as D (5 bases). Germline CDR1 and CDR2: MNHEY and SVGEGT. Trimming pared 2 bases from V and 3 bases from J, leaving 11 bases between. This CDR3 contains 14 residues. In DNA, the CDR3 is TGTGCCAGCAGTTACGAGACAGCCTTCTACGAGCAGTACTTC. Amino acid sequence: CASSYETAFYEQYF.

This clonotype occurred a few times. This rearrangement joins TRBV30 to TRBJ2-1; D unresolved. This CDR3 is 11 amino acids long. The germline gives CDR1 GTSNPN, CDR2 SVGIG (reference sequence). V lost 5 bases and J 7 bases, leaving 9 bases between the germline ends. The CDR3: CAWPWQNEQFF. The CDR3 bases are TGTGCCTGGCCCTGGCAGAATGAGCAGTTCTTC. Full variable domain (remainder filled in from reference TRBV30 and TRBJ2-1): SQTIHQWPATLVQPVGSPLSLECTVEGTSNPNLYWYRQAAGRGLQLLFYSVGIGQISSEVPQNLSASRPQDRQFILSSKKLLLSDSGFYLCAWPWQNEQFFGPGTRLTVL.

This clonotype has only one observation. The V gene is TRBV6-4, the J gene TRBJ2-7; TRBD2 matches at 9 bases. CDR1 MRHNA and CDR2 SNTAGT come from the germline V gene. The CDR3 has 15 amino acids. The V segment lost 0 bases and the J segment 3 bases; nucleotides outside the gene matches: 3. This chain's CDR3 is CASSDSPSGIYEQYF. CDR3 sequence (DNA): TGTGCCAGCAGTGACTCACCTAGCGGGATCTACGAGCAGTACTTC.

The V call is TRBV7-2, the J call TRBJ1-1; D might be TRBD1 (6 bases). From germline, CDR1 is SGHTA and CDR2 FQGNSA. V was pared by 6 bases and J by 5 bases, with 22 bases between. The CDR3 is 16 amino acids. Written as DNA, the CDR3 is TGTGCCAGCAGTTCCCCCGTGCAGGGGCGAAAAACTGAAGCTTTCTTT. The encoded protein is CASSSPVQGRKTEAFF.

This chain uses TRBV6-1 with TRBJ2-3; 11 bases agree with TRBD2. Trimming cost V 7 bases and J 7 bases; bases outside gene matches: 13. The CDR3 has 16 amino acids. Germline CDR1 is MNHNS and CDR2 is SASEGT. CDR3 DNA: TGTGCCAGCAAAACCCGAGAGACTAGCGGGGTTAATACGCAGTATTTT. This codes for CASKTRETSGVNTQYF.

This chain links TRBV20-1 with TRBJ2-5; TRBD2 agrees at 7 bases. Germline V gene data show CDR1 as DFQATT and CDR2 as SNEGSKA (reference sequence). V was pared by 3 bases and J by 7 bases, with 14 bases of the junction left unmatched. The CDR3 is made up of 15 amino acids. The CDR3 is CSARISGLVEGTQYF. CDR3 in DNA: TGCAGTGCTAGGATCTCAGGACTAGTGGAGGGGACCCAGTACTTC.

This rearrangement joins TRBV6-5 to TRBJ2-1; D is possibly TRBD2 (5 bases). The CDR3 is 17 amino acids. V lost 0 bases, J lost 5 bases, and 17 bases lay in between. Germline V gene lookup returns CDR1 MNHEY and CDR2 SVGAGI. The CDR3 reads CASSYSILSSRDNEQFF. DNA for the CDR3: TGTGCCAGCAGTTACTCGATCCTGTCTAGCCGCGACAATGAGCAGTTCTTC.

This clonotype was counted many times. The rearrangement uses TRBV4-3 and TRBJ2-1; 12 nucleotides align to TRBD2. The CDR3 covers 17 residues. The junction had 10 bases not matched to a gene; V was cut back by 3 bases and J by 7 bases. The germline V gene encodes CDR1 LGHNA and CDR2 YSLEER. For the CDR3, the DNA is TGCGCCAGCAGCCAGGATCTAGCGGGAGGGGGGGGAAATGAGCAGTTCTTC. It yields the protein CASSQDLAGGGGNEQFF.

V is TRBV12-3 or TRBV12-4 and J is TRBJ2-3; D possibly corresponds to TRBD2 (5 bases). With 7 bases removed from V and 8 bases from J, the gap between germline ends came to 10 bases. CDR3 size: 11 residues. The CDR3 sequence: CASTEEGTQYF. The CDR3 DNA is TGTGCCAGCACAGAAGAGGGTACGCAGTATTTT.

This clonotype was counted many times. The chain is built from TRBV5-1 and TRBJ1-2, with TRBD1 identical over 7 bases. CDR1 and CDR2 from the germline V gene are SGHRS and YFSETQ. V shed 5 bases, J shed 3 bases, and the junction held 10 bases outside the gene matches. CDR3 length equals 15 residues. In nucleotides, the CDR3 is TGCGCCAGCAGGACAGGGCCGGCGGTGGACTATGGCTACACCTTC. It translates to CASRTGPAVDYGYTF.

The rearrangement links TRBV20-1 to TRBJ1-1; a possible D gene is TRBD1 (5 bases). From germline, CDR1 is DFQATT and CDR2 SNEGSKA (reference sequence). With 4 bases removed from V and 10 bases from J, the gap between germline ends came to 19 bases. CDR3 length equals 13 residues. The CDR3 reads CSANMVAGQGAFF. CDR3 DNA: TGCAGTGCTAATATGGTGGCTGGGCAGGGAGCTTTCTTT.

The J gene is TRBJ1-1, the V gene TRBV3-1; D may be TRBD1 (6 bases). V gave up 8 bases and J gave up 0 bases, with 13 bases separating them. Germline CDR1 is LGHDT and CDR2 is YNNKEL (reference sequence). The CDR3 consists of 14 residues. DNA of the CDR3: TGTGCCAGCCGAGAGGACAGCCTGAACACTGAAGCTTTCTTT. Translating gives CASREDSLNTEAFF.

In this sample, this clonotype turned up a few times. The V and J genes are TRBV20-1 and TRBJ1-2; D unclear. The V and J ends lost 5 bases and 5 bases respectively, with 12 bases between them. The CDR3 totals 12 residues. Germline V gives CDR1 DFQATT, CDR2 SNEGSKA (reference sequence). This CDR3 reads CSAPDLLYGYTF. As DNA, the CDR3 is TGCAGTGCTCCGGACCTCCTTTATGGCTACACCTTC.